This T cell receptor (beta chain) was recovered during a study of T-cell memory formation after mild COVID-19. This clonotype was observed a few times. Antigen unknown. Trimming took 0 bases from V and 0 from J, leaving 12 bases between them. Germline V CDR1 and CDR2: DFQATT, SNEGSKA (reference sequence). CDR3 length equals 16 residues. With constant-segment primers, 5'RACE yielded cDNA libraries of TCR alpha and TCR beta that carried sample barcodes and UMIs. TCRdb reprocessed the 5' RACE reads with MiXCR, giving one entry per CDR3 protein. The table shows roughly 450,000 distinct CDR3 sequences, with more than 15% occurring only once. Broader study findings: Researchers found some responding clones in pre-infection memory, a sign that cross-reactive memory joined. CM and EM subsets held most contracting CD4+ clones; EMRA held CD8+ ones.

The chain recombines TRBV20-1 with TRBJ2-4, with D tentatively TRBD2 (5 bases). Sequences were obtained from PBMCs or a T cell subset sorted from them (not recorded which). The clonotype comes from a man aged 18 to 30 who had mild COVID-19 (a few samples of this study predate the infection). Cell type and time point are not known. The CDR3 region has the DNA TGCAGTGCTAGAGATCTCTCGGGGTTAGCCAAAAACATTCAGTACTTC. It codes for CSARDLSGLAKNIQYF.